A single sample gave rise to the 4 T cell receptor beta chains below, sequenced in a study of shared clonotypes between healthy human individuals. The table came from immunoSEQ multiplex PCR; TCRdb's copy has only in-frame clones and leaves some out. The sample contains about 480,000 clones, about four fifths of which appear only once. The source material was PBMCs. Receptors were obtained from a woman in her thirties or forties in good health. Some clones in this sample may be carry-over from other donors' samples.

V and J are TRBV18 and TRBJ2-7; 7 positions match TRBD1. This CDR3 region has 13 residues. With 3 bases clipped from V and 3 bases from J, the junction kept 2 bases outside the gene matches. CDR1 is KGHSH, CDR2 LQKENI, per germline. CDR3 bases: TGTGCCAGCTCACCCGACAGGGACTACGAGCAGTACTTC. Protein sequence: CASSPDRDYEQYF. The full variable domain, rest sourced from reference TRBV18 and TRBJ2-7, is NAGVMQNPRHLVRRRGQEARLRCSPMKGHSHVYWYRQLPEEGLKFMVYLQKENIIDESGMPKERFSAEFPKEGPSILRIQQVVRGDSAAYFCASSPDRDYEQYFGPGTRLTVT.

Of note for this clone: A much larger clone differs by one base, so this may be a read error. The CDR3 bases are TGTGCCAGCAGCTGGACTAGCGGGAGCACAGATACGCAGTATTTT. Its protein product is CASSWTSGSTDTQYF. V and J are TRBV7-9 and TRBJ2-3; 11 bases are a match to TRBD2. Germline V CDR1 and CDR2: SEHNR, FQNEAQ (reference sequence). The V gene end was trimmed by 4 bases and the J gene end by 0 bases; junction bases not matched to a gene: 0. The CDR3 loop spans 15 amino acids.

Only a few counts were recorded for this clone. The V and J genes are TRBV28 and TRBJ2-7; TRBD2 matches at 16 bases. The CDR3 length is 17 residues. With V trimmed by 6 bases and J by 6 bases, 11 bases remained unmatched. Germline V gene lookup returns CDR1 MDHEN and CDR2 SYDVKM. CDR3 coding DNA: TGTGCCAGCAGCCTGGGGACTAGCGGGAGGGGATCCCTCGAGCAGTACTTC. Its translation: CASSLGTSGRGSLEQYF.

This clone has a single count. The rearrangement links TRBV28 to TRBJ1-5; unclear D gene. There are 12 residues in the CDR3. Germline loops: CDR1 MDHEN, CDR2 SYDVKM. V lost 8 bases and J 3 bases, leaving 8 bases between the germline ends. CDR3 sequence: CASAGANQPQHF. The CDR3 nucleotides are TGTGCCAGCGCAGGAGCCAATCAGCCCCAGCATTTT.